This TCR beta chain derives from a study of tumor and adjacent non-tumor tissue in lung cancer. Germline-derived CDR1 and CDR2 are WNHNN and SYGVQD (reference sequence). V was clipped by 6 bases and J by 6 bases; unmatched bases: 14. This CDR3 is built from 16 residues. This clonotype was seen repeatedly, ten times or more. A modified ARM-PCR protocol with three rounds of nested PCR amplified TCRbeta. TCRdb passed the multiplex PCR reads through MiXCR, listing each CDR3 protein once. The sample shows more than 85,000 distinct CDR3 sequences, roughly 80% of them seen only once. No cell sorting was done before RNA was extracted from the tissue.

The rearrangement joins TRBV10-1 to TRBJ1-5; 7 bases map to TRBD1. The receptor was isolated from a woman aged 55 to 70 with non-small cell lung cancer. The sample consisted of lung tumor tissue. This CDR3 reads CASRHQGEQGTQPQHF. CDR3 DNA sequence: TGCGCCAGCAGACACCAGGGGGAACAGGGTACTCAGCCCCAGCATTTT.